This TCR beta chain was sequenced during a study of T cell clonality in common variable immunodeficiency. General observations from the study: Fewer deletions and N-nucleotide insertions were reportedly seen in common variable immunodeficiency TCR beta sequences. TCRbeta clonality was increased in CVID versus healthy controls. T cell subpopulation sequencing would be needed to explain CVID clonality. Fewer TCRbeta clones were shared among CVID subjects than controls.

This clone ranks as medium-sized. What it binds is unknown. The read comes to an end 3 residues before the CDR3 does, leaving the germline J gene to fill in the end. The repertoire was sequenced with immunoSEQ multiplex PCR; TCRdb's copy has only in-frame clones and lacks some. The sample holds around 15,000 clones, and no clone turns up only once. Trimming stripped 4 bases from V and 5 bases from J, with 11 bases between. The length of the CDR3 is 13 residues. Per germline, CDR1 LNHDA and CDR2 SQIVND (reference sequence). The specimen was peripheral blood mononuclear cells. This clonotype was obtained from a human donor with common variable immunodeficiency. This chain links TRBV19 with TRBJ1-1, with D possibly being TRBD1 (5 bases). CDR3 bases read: TGTGCCAGTAGTAAGGCAGGGCGGACTGAA. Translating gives CASSKAGRTE. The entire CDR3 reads CASSKAGRTEAFF.